These 17 T cell receptor beta chains originate from one sample sequenced in a study of CD8 T cells in Susac syndrome. Random hexamers served to reverse transcribe about 0.45 to 1 ug RNA. TCRdb re-called the immunoSEQ multiplex PCR reads through MiXCR, storing one row per CDR3 protein. The table has about 210,000 distinct CDR3 sequences, roughly 92% seen once; the top ten hold 0.1%. The sequenced sample was CD4+ T cells from PBMCs. The receptors were gathered from a human donor in good health.

Only one count was recorded for this clonotype. The V and J genes are TRBV7-2 and TRBJ2-5; 7 bases align to TRBD2. The germline CDR1 and CDR2 sequences are SGHTA and FQGNSA. Germline trimming cut 5 bases from V and 4 bases from J; bases unmatched to any gene: 10. This CDR3 has 15 residues. CDR3 coding DNA: TGTGCCAGCAGCAAGGCGGGCGGGGGTGGAGAGACCCAGTACTTC. Amino acid sequence: CASSKAGGGGETQYF.

CDR3: CASSLAGPAVYEQYV. DNA of the CDR3: TGTGCCAGCAGCTTAGCGGGTCCAGCGGTCTACGAGCAGTACGTC. The V gene is TRBV7-2, the J gene TRBJ2-7, with D possibly matching TRBD2 (5 bases). With 0 bases removed from V and 3 bases from J, the gap between germline ends came to 12 bases. This CDR3 spans 15 amino acids. CDR1 is SGHTA and CDR2 is FQGNSA in the germline V gene.

The chain is built from TRBV27 and TRBJ2-1; 10 bases agree with TRBD2. CDR1 and CDR2 from the germline V gene are MNHEY and SMNVEV (reference sequence). The CDR3 covers 16 residues. The junction had 3 bases not matched to a gene; V was cut back by 2 bases and J by 2 bases. The CDR3 bases are TGTGCCAGCAGTTTAGGTAGCGGGGGGACCTACAATGAGCAGTTCTTC. Translating it yields CASSLGSGGTYNEQFF.

The rearrangement links TRBV9 to TRBJ2-7, with D tentatively TRBD2 (6 bases). The length of the CDR3 is 15 residues. The germline CDR1 and CDR2 sequences are SGDLS and YYNGEE. Trimming left V 3 bases short and J 1 base short, with 14 bases between. DNA for the CDR3: TGTGCCAGCAGCGCGACTTGGGACTTTTCCTACGAGCAGTACTTC. The encoded protein is CASSATWDFSYEQYF.

The rearrangement joins TRBV7-9 to TRBJ2-6; D gene uncertain. The V end was cut by 5 bases, the J end by 4 bases, with 15 bases between. CDR3 length: 16 residues. CDR1 SEHNR and CDR2 FQNEAQ come from the germline V gene (reference sequence). CDR3 in amino acids: CASSARAVLGANVLTF. In nucleotides, the CDR3 is TGTGCCAGCAGCGCCCGGGCTGTCTTAGGGGCCAACGTCCTGACTTTC.

J is TRBJ2-7 and V is TRBV6-2 or TRBV6-3; possibly TRBD2 for D (6 bases). The CDR3 consists of 11 residues. Looked up from germline, CDR1 is MNHEY and CDR2 is SVGEGT. Trimming took 8 bases from V and 4 from J, leaving 9 bases between them. The CDR3 bases are TGTGCCAGCTCTGGGAGGTACGAGCAGTACGTC. It encodes CASSGRYEQYV.

The rearrangement joins TRBV28 to TRBJ1-3, with a possible D match to TRBD1 (5 bases). Germline CDR1 and CDR2: MDHEN and SYDVKM. Trimming pared 6 bases from V and 0 bases from J, leaving 15 bases between. The CDR3 loop spans 16 amino acids. CDR3 sequence: CASSRGDFHSGNTIYF. As DNA, the CDR3 is TGTGCCAGCAGCAGAGGGGACTTTCACTCTGGAAACACCATATATTTT.

As regards this clonotype: The CDR3 does not end in the conserved phenylalanine or tryptophan, so this is likely a read error. This chain uses TRBV20-1 with TRBJ2-1, with D possibly matching TRBD2 (7 bases). The germline gives CDR1 DFQATT, CDR2 SNEGSKA (reference sequence). Trimming shortened V by 1 base and J by 3 bases, and 16 bases separated the two germline ends. The length of the CDR3 is 16 residues. The CDR3, as DNA: TGCAGTGCTAGAGTTCGCGGGGGCTACGACTACAATGAGCAGTTCCTC. Translation: CSARVRGGYDYNEQFL.

The rearrangement links TRBV6-2 or TRBV6-3 to TRBJ2-2; 8 nucleotides align to TRBD2. CDR3 length equals 15 residues. CDR1 is MNHEY and CDR2 is SVGEGT in the germline V gene. The J segment lost 5 bases and the V segment lost 6 bases, leaving 8 bases of the junction unmatched. CDR3 residues: CASSQLPGGTGELFF. In DNA form, the CDR3 reads TGTGCCAGCAGCCAGCTACCGGGGGGGACCGGGGAGCTGTTTTTT.

This sequence joins TRBV3-1 and TRBJ2-3; 11 positions match TRBD2. The CDR3 has 16 residues. V trimming: 1 base; J trimming: 3 bases; junction bases outside the gene matches: 3. Germline CDR1 and CDR2: LGHDT and YNNKEL (reference sequence). CDR3 sequence reads: CASSQGASGGTDTQYF. In DNA, the CDR3 is TGTGCCAGCAGCCAAGGAGCTAGCGGGGGGACAGATACGCAGTATTTT.

This rearrangement joins TRBV6-5 to TRBJ2-7, with 8 bases lining up with TRBD2. Germline V gene lookup returns CDR1 MNHEY and CDR2 SVGAGI. CDR3 length: 14 amino acids. V was clipped by 6 bases and J by 1 base; unmatched bases: 5. The DNA of the CDR3 is TGTGCCAGCAGCCGACCGGGGGGGTCCTACGAGCAGTACTTC. Its protein is CASSRPGGSYEQYF.

The V gene is TRBV2, the J gene TRBJ2-3; D unclear. The V gene's germline CDR1 is SNHLY and CDR2 FYNNEI. The V gene lost 8 bases and the J gene lost 0 bases, with 12 bases spanning the gap. The CDR3 is 14 amino acids. The CDR3 sequence: CASRPSFSTDTQYF. CDR3 DNA: TGTGCCAGCCGACCCTCCTTTAGCACAGATACGCAGTATTTT.

The chain has TRBV28 and TRBJ2-4; D assignment may be TRBD1 or TRBD2 (6 bases each). V was shortened by 6 bases and J by 6 bases, with 15 bases between the two germline ends. This CDR3 spans 14 amino acids. Per the germline V gene, CDR1 is MDHEN and CDR2 is SYDVKM. In nucleotides, the CDR3 is TGTGCCAGCAGCCCCTACAGGGAGGCAAACATTCAGTACTTC. This translates into CASSPYREANIQYF.

The J gene is TRBJ1-4, the V gene TRBV19; D perhaps matches TRBD1 (5 bases). Trimming removed 9 bases from V and 10 bases from J, with 21 bases in between. The length of the CDR3 is 14 residues. Germline CDR1 is LNHDA and CDR2 is SQIVND (reference sequence). For the CDR3, the DNA is TGTGCCAGCGGCCCGCGCGCCCGAAGGGGAAAACTGTTTTTT. It encodes CASGPRARRGKLFF.

The V call is TRBV7-9, the J call TRBJ1-1; 7 bases align to TRBD1. The CDR3 sequence is 15 residues long. The germline V gene has CDR1 SEHNR and CDR2 FQNEAQ (reference sequence). V gave up 5 bases and J gave up 1 base; unmatched junction bases: 7. CDR3 protein: CASSTTQGWNTEAFF. In nucleotides, the CDR3 is TGTGCCAGCAGCACAACACAGGGGTGGAACACTGAAGCTTTCTTT.

This clonotype appeared a few times. This chain uses TRBV18 with TRBJ2-2, with D possibly TRBD1 on 6 matching bases. Trimming left V 3 bases short and J 1 base short, with 6 bases between. This CDR3 is 14 amino acids long. CDR1 is KGHSH and CDR2 is LQKENI in the germline V gene. The DNA for the CDR3 is TGTGCCAGCTCACCGACAGGGAACACCGGGGAGCTGTTTTTT. It specifies CASSPTGNTGELFF.

The chain recombines TRBV7-9 with TRBJ1-5; 8 bases fit TRBD1. CDR3 length equals 17 residues. Germline values: CDR1 SEHNR, CDR2 FQNEAQ (reference sequence). The V and J ends lost 3 bases and 2 bases, in that order; junction bases with no gene match: 9. CDR3 DNA: TGTGCCAGCAGCTTGAGTCCACCGGGACAGGGCAATCAGCCCCAGCATTTT. This codes for CASSLSPPGQGNQPQHF.